The entry below gives a single TCR beta chain sequence along with its context. Its antigen is still unknown. Base qualities are not recorded, but no much larger clone differs from it by a single base. The entry originates in a study of cytotoxic CD8 clonotypes in ibrutinib-treated CLL (dated by TCRdb to 2020 to 2023). The study in broad terms: The cohort included around 15 treatment-naive and fewer than 12 relapsed/refractory patients; around 17 were IGHV unmutated. Partial responses were observed in about 24 patients and complete responses in 2; after a median follow-up of about 69 months, remission was maintained in roughly 15 patients and progression was observed in 12. The response samples were drawn at a median of roughly eleven months into treatment, with a range of roughly 6 to 36 months. On average, each sample had about 250,000 productive templates and roughly 95,000 productive rearrangements. Of the 85 to 90 participants in the trial, roughly 26 had longitudinal samples available. Cryopreserved peripheral blood mononuclear cells were collected before treatment, at response, and at either disease progression or sustained remission. Every remission and progressive disease sample was obtained while ibrutinib was still being received by the patients. General study outcomes and caveats: Lymph node repertoires were not examined, and the timing of sampling was not matched between patients in sustained remission and those whose disease progressed. Public clonotypes were rare and either shrank or stayed stable during treatment, and the rise in clonality at ibrutinib response reflected expansion of private clonotypes. Baseline clonality exceeded that of age-matched healthy donors and correlated strongly with circulating CD8+ T-cell counts. At ibrutinib response clonality went up, during sustained remission it held steady, and at progression it dropped back toward baseline.

The sample's time point label is to be understood as: around 25 months on ibrutinib. For TCR beta library preparation, approximately 2 micrograms of genomic DNA were extracted from the cryopreserved PBMCs. High-throughput TCR beta sequencing was performed on longitudinal blood samples from CLL patients receiving ibrutinib monotherapy. Patients were enrolled in a phase 2 open-label single-center ibrutinib monotherapy trial. Each clonotype received, on average, around 9.6x coverage in deep resolution sequencing performed on a MiSeq, where the target depth lay between 1 in 1 million and 1 in 200,000 T cells. The immunoSEQ hsTCRB Kit was used to generate TCR beta libraries. On the authors' methods: Data were analyzed with ImmunoSEQ Data Assistant and ImmunoSEQ Analyzer, with V, D and J genes assigned per IMGT definitions. Clonality, with values ranging from 0 to 1, was calculated as one minus the normalized Shannon entropy of productive rearrangement frequencies. Only overrepresented clonotypes making up at least 0.05% of the repertoire of each patient were included in the public clonotype analysis. Repertoires from about a dozen age-matched healthy donors in immuneACCESS were used as clonality controls. TCRdb took this table from immuneACCESS and kept in-frame rearrangements with V and J called. Such tables lack part of the clones; where checked against another copy, unresolved V genes explain under half of the gap, and the rest is unexplained. V, J and clone size reflect that table, while D and trimming were determined from the DNA. The sample profile shows 100,000 or so clones; 58% of them were found once. The ten top clones hold 30% to 45% of the sample.

The germline V gene (reference sequence) yields MNHEY for CDR1 and SMNVEV for CDR2. A distance of 9 bases separates the germline ends of V and J, which lose 2 bases and 7 bases respectively. The CDR3 covers 13 residues, taking in both the cysteine and the phenylalanine. The only DNA kept is the CDR3, 39 bases in frame from the first base. The V gene is TRBV27 and the J gene is TRBJ2-1, with the D gene uncertain. This TCR came from a human donor with chronic lymphocytic leukemia. Here the sequenced sample was PBMCs, taken after 24 months of ibrutinib treatment. The CDR3 protein sequence reads: CASSLLGWNEQFF. At the DNA level, the sequence is TGTGCCAGCAGTTTACTGGGGTGGAATGAGCAGTTCTTC.